This entry lists 11 T cell receptor beta chains sequenced from one sample in a study of early T cells in non-severe SARS-CoV-2 infection. TCRdb reanalysed the 5' RACE reads using MiXCR and keeps one entry per CDR3 protein. There are tens of thousands of distinct CDR3 sequences in the sample; around 6% occur only once, and about 8% lies in the top ten. The sequencing input was whole blood. The origin of the receptors is an adult who was a healthcare worker with PCR-confirmed SARS-CoV-2 infection or an uninfected control (not recorded which).

The table lists this clonotype with a few counts. The CDR3 spells CASSEGQGPSYEQYF. CDR3 bases: TGTGCCAGCAGTGAAGGGCAGGGGCCTTCCTACGAGCAGTACTTC. The J gene is TRBJ2-7, the V gene TRBV2; tentatively, D is TRBD1 (6 bases). Germline values: CDR1 SNHLY, CDR2 FYNNEI. CDR3 length: 15 amino acids. V was shortened by 1 base and J by 1 base, with 11 bases between the two germline ends.

This sequence joins TRBV19 and TRBJ2-7; a possible D gene is TRBD1 (5 bases). Germline CDR1 LNHDA, CDR2 SQIVND (reference sequence). The CDR3 consists of 14 residues. V lost 6 bases and J 3 bases, leaving 15 bases between the germline ends. CDR3 residues: CASSDPTANYEQYF. The CDR3 nucleotides read TGTGCCAGTAGCGACCCGACAGCCAACTACGAGCAGTACTTC.

At least ten counts were recorded for this clonotype. V is TRBV29-1 and J is TRBJ2-7; D call uncertain. There are 10 residues in the CDR3. Germline-derived CDR1 and CDR2 are SQVTM and ANQGSEA. The CDR3: CSADIFEQYF. In DNA form, the CDR3 reads TGCAGTGCTGACATTTTCGAGCAGTACTTC.

This clonotype was counted at least ten times. CDR3 sequence reads: CSAQLSGSWQETQYF. CDR3 coding DNA: TGCAGTGCGCAGCTTAGCGGGAGTTGGCAAGAGACCCAGTACTTC. This rearrangement joins TRBV20-1 to TRBJ2-5; 9 bases fit TRBD2. The J segment lost 2 bases and the V segment lost 6 bases, leaving 10 bases of the junction unmatched. Germline V gives CDR1 DFQATT, CDR2 SNEGSKA (reference sequence). This CDR3 comprises 15 residues.

This clonotype was detected ten times or more. The chain recombines TRBV7-9 with TRBJ1-2; D uncertain. Germline CDR1 is SEHNR and CDR2 is FQNEAQ (reference sequence). V lost 4 bases and J lost 8, with 8 bases in between. The length of the CDR3 is 11 residues. Written as DNA, the CDR3 is TGTGCCAGCAGCTACGTTGGAGGCTACACCTTC. Translation gives CASSYVGGYTF.

This clonotype showed up just a few times. The chain recombines TRBV27 with TRBJ2-6; D remains unclear. CDR1 and CDR2 from the germline V gene are MNHEY and SMNVEV (reference sequence). The CDR3 is 15 amino acids. Trimming shortened V by 2 bases and J by 0 bases, and 5 bases separated the two germline ends. The CDR3 here is CASSLMGSGANVLTF. The CDR3 nucleotides are TGTGCCAGCAGTTTAATGGGCTCTGGGGCCAACGTCCTGACTTTC.

The chain recombines TRBV7-2 with TRBJ2-7, with 7 bases lining up with TRBD1. The CDR3 spans 15 residues. CDR1 is SGHTA and CDR2 is FQGNSA in the germline V gene. Losses at the gene ends were 5 bases for V and 1 base for J; bases not matched to a gene: 8. The CDR3: CASSPLPGQSYEQYF. For the CDR3, the DNA is TGTGCCAGCAGCCCACTCCCGGGACAGTCCTACGAGCAGTACTTC. Combining the CDR3 with reference TRBV7-2 and TRBJ2-7 gives the whole variable domain GAGVSQSPSNKVTEKGKDVELRCDPISGHTALYWYRQSLGQGLEFLIYFQGNSAPDKSGLPSDRFSAERTGGSVSTLTIQRTQQEDSAVYLCASSPLPGQSYEQYFGPGTRLTVT.

This clonotype appeared many times. The chain has TRBV29-1 and TRBJ2-7; the match to TRBD1 covers 7 bases. Trimming cost V 4 bases and J 3 bases; bases outside gene matches: 3. The length of the CDR3 is 12 residues. Germline CDR1 reads SQVTM; CDR2 reads ANQGSEA. DNA of the CDR3: TGCAGCGTTGGGGCAGGGGGCTACGAGCAGTACTTC. Its protein product is CSVGAGGYEQYF.

This clonotype was counted only a few times. The chain uses TRBV2 and TRBJ2-3; 7 bases map to TRBD2. The CDR3 loop spans 14 amino acids. Germline assignment: CDR1 SNHLY and CDR2 FYNNEI. J was trimmed by 3 bases and V by 7 bases; bases with no gene match: 7. Here the CDR3 DNA reads TGTGCCAGCACTTTTGAACTAGCGACAGATACGCAGTATTTT. This gives the protein CASTFELATDTQYF.

This clonotype was counted ten times or more. V is TRBV7-9 and J is TRBJ1-1; no firm D call. V was pared by 3 bases and J by 1 base, with 9 bases between. The CDR3 sequence is 14 residues long. CDR1 is SEHNR and CDR2 is FQNEAQ in the germline V gene (reference sequence). The CDR3 DNA is TGTGCCAGCAGCTTGGCGGGGTCGAACACTGAAGCTTTCTTT. It specifies CASSLAGSNTEAFF. The variable domain in full, with the rest retrieved from reference TRBV7-9 and TRBJ1-1, is DTGVSQNPRHKITKRGQNVTFRCDPISEHNRLYWYRQTLGQGPEFLTYFQNEAQLEKSRLLSDRFSAERPKGSFSTLEIQRTEQGDSAMYLCASSLAGSNTEAFFGQGTRLTVV.

This clonotype was seen at least ten times. The chain employs TRBV29-1 and TRBJ1-1; tentative D call: TRBD1 (6 bases). This CDR3 is built from 14 residues. Trimming took off 6 bases at V and 0 bases at J, with 14 bases between the two ends. CDR1 and CDR2 from the germline V gene are SQVTM and ANQGSEA. The CDR3 protein is CSVLRGGLNTEAFF. CDR3 coding DNA: TGCAGCGTCCTTCGAGGGGGGTTGAACACTGAAGCTTTCTTT.